This passage covers 18 T cell receptor beta chains from one sample sequenced in a study of persistence of HIV-infected CD4 T cells. Stimulation used around 10 ug/mL lysate from CMV-infected fibroblasts. CD40L-negative CD69-negative CD45RO-high memory CD4+ T cells were sorted as populations depleted of antigen-responding cells. Their antigens are not known. The immunoSEQ assay was version 4, run in survey mode. Profiling relied on immunoSEQ multiplex PCR, and the TCRdb table lists in-frame clones only, not all of them. The table lists tens of thousands of clones, roughly 82% of them singletons. Sequenced here: CD4+ T cells sorted from PBMCs after approximately 20-hour stimulation, sampled from a patient who received antiretroviral therapy. The receptors were gathered from an adult woman with HIV who was CMV-seropositive.

The V gene is TRBV5-1, the J gene TRBJ2-1; 14 bases are a match to TRBD2. This CDR3 is 17 amino acids long. The V gene's germline CDR1 is SGHRS and CDR2 YFSETQ. J lost 7 bases, V lost 3 bases, and 9 bases had no gene match. CDR3 amino acids: CASSYSGTSGRVNEQFF. As DNA, the CDR3 is TGCGCCAGCAGCTACTCCGGGACTAGCGGGAGAGTTAATGAGCAGTTCTTC. The variable domain in full, with the rest retrieved from reference TRBV5-1 and TRBJ2-1, is KAGVTQTPRYLIKTRGQQVTLSCSPISGHRSVSWYQQTPGQGLQFLFEYFSETQRNKGNFPGRFSGRQFSNSRSEMNVSTLELGDSALYLCASSYSGTSGRVNEQFFGPGTRLTVL.

The chain carries TRBV27 and TRBJ1-1; TRBD1 might be the D (6 bases). This CDR3 region has 14 residues. Germline V gives CDR1 MNHEY, CDR2 SMNVEV (reference sequence). V dropped 6 bases and J dropped 1 base, with 12 bases sitting between them. Here the CDR3 DNA reads TGTGCCAGCAGACTACAGGGAGCGAACACTGAAGCTTTCTTT. This codes for CASRLQGANTEAFF.

Turning to this clone: The junction departs from the called germline gene at one end, perhaps through a read error. The V gene is TRBV20-1, the J gene TRBJ2-3, with D perhaps TRBD2 (6 bases). This CDR3 comprises 13 residues. Looked up from germline, CDR1 is DFQATT and CDR2 is SNEGSKA (reference sequence). The CDR3 loop reads CSSSWGGTDTQYF. CDR3 in DNA: TGCAGTTCTAGTTGGGGGGGCACAGATACGCAGTATTTT.

V gene TRBV6-5 combines with J gene TRBJ2-1, with D possibly TRBD1 on 5 matching bases. The V gene lost 8 bases and the J gene lost 2 bases, with 16 bases spanning the gap. The CDR3 totals 15 residues. The germline CDR1 and CDR2 sequences are MNHEY and SVGAGI. CDR3 region: CASPRDSVTYNEQFF. The DNA of the CDR3 is TGTGCCAGCCCACGAGACAGTGTAACCTACAATGAGCAGTTCTTC.

The chain couples TRBV2 to TRBJ2-1; 10 bases are shared with TRBD2. Germline V gene sequence: CDR1 SNHLY, CDR2 FYNNEI. The CDR3 has 13 residues. V shed 4 bases and J 14 bases; nucleotides not matched to a gene: 8. For the CDR3, the DNA is TGTGCCAGCAGTGTAAGCGGGAGGGAGCGGGAGTTCTTC. This translates into CASSVSGREREFF.

This sequence joins TRBV30 and TRBJ1-1; a weak D match, TRBD1 (5 bases). CDR3 size: 16 residues. V was pared by 4 bases and J by 1 base, with 19 bases between. Germline CDR1 GTSNPN, CDR2 SVGIG (reference sequence). CDR3 sequence: CAWNPGTFSTNTEAFF. CDR3 in DNA: TGTGCCTGGAACCCCGGGACCTTCTCAACGAACACTGAAGCTTTCTTT. The variable domain in full, completed from reference TRBV30 and TRBJ1-1, reads SQTIHQWPATLVQPVGSPLSLECTVEGTSNPNLYWYRQAAGRGLQLLFYSVGIGQISSEVPQNLSASRPQDRQFILSSKKLLLSDSGFYLCAWNPGTFSTNTEAFFGQGTRLTVV.

This clone came up a few times. The V and J genes are TRBV29-1 and TRBJ2-5; 11 bases line up with TRBD2. V dropped 4 bases and J dropped 4; count of bases not matched to a gene: 5. CDR1 is SQVTM, CDR2 ANQGSEA, per germline. This CDR3 contains 14 residues. The CDR3 is CSVALSGRVETQYF. The CDR3 coding sequence is TGCAGCGTTGCTCTTAGCGGGAGGGTAGAGACCCAGTACTTC.

The sample holds a few counts of this clone. This chain links TRBV9 with TRBJ1-3; TRBD1 matches at 9 bases. The CDR3 runs 17 residues. Germline trimming cut 4 bases from V and 0 bases from J; bases unmatched to any gene: 8. The germline gives CDR1 SGDLS, CDR2 YYNGEE. The CDR3 sequence: CASSLGQGLFSGNTIYF. As DNA, the CDR3 is TGTGCCAGCAGCCTGGGACAGGGCTTATTCTCTGGAAACACCATATATTTT.

The chain couples TRBV24-1 to TRBJ2-3; TRBD2 aligns across 10 bases. Germline V gene lookup returns CDR1 KGHDR and CDR2 SFDVKD. The CDR3 runs 16 residues. Trimming at V came to 3 bases and at J to 2 bases, leaving 4 bases not matched to a gene. CDR3 loop: CATSDQAGGITDTQYF. The CDR3 DNA sequence: TGTGCCACCAGTGATCAAGCGGGGGGGATCACAGATACGCAGTATTTT.

The gene calls are TRBV12-3 or TRBV12-4 and TRBJ2-7; perhaps D is TRBD1 or TRBD2 (5 bases each). The V end was cut by 9 bases, the J end by 2 bases, with 14 bases between. The length of the CDR3 is 13 residues. The CDR3 region is CASSPGRTYEQYF. The CDR3 bases are TGTGCCAGTAGCCCGGGGCGGACCTACGAGCAGTACTTC.

This clone was detected only a few times. The rearrangement links TRBV18 to TRBJ1-5, with 7 bases aligning to TRBD1. Germline V gives CDR1 KGHSH, CDR2 LQKENI. The length of the CDR3 is 16 residues. Losses at the gene ends were 0 bases for V and 5 bases for J; bases not matched to a gene: 7. In DNA, the CDR3 is TGTGCCAGCTCACCACCGCGGACAGGAGGGCATCAGCCCCAGCATTTT. As protein: CASSPPRTGGHQPQHF. The full variable domain, completed using reference TRBV18 and TRBJ1-5, is NAGVMQNPRHLVRRRGQEARLRCSPMKGHSHVYWYRQLPEEGLKFMVYLQKENIIDESGMPKERFSAEFPKEGPSILRIQQVVRGDSAAYFCASSPPRTGGHQPQHFGDGTRLSIL.

The V call is TRBV7-9, the J call TRBJ2-3; TRBD2 agrees at 7 bases. The V gene end was trimmed by 5 bases and the J gene end by 2 bases; junction bases not matched to a gene: 10. The CDR3 totals 16 residues. Germline loops: CDR1 SEHNR, CDR2 FQNEAQ (reference sequence). CDR3 nucleotides: TGTGCCAGCAGCCGCCTCCGGGAGGCCTACACAGATACGCAGTATTTT. This encodes CASSRLREAYTDTQYF. The variable domain in full, completed from reference TRBV7-9 and TRBJ2-3, reads DTGVSQNPRHKITKRGQNVTFRCDPISEHNRLYWYRQTLGQGPEFLTYFQNEAQLEKSRLLSDRFSAERPKGSFSTLEIQRTEQGDSAMYLCASSRLREAYTDTQYFGPGTRLTVL.

The chain uses TRBV7-2 and TRBJ2-6, with D unclear. This CDR3 has 16 residues. Trimming pared 5 bases from V and 2 bases from J, leaving 13 bases between. Per germline, CDR1 SGHTA and CDR2 FQGNSA. CDR3 sequence (DNA): TGTGCCAGCAGCCCCCCATCCCGCGCTGGGGCCAACGTCCTGACTTTC. This encodes CASSPPSRAGANVLTF.

The V call is TRBV3-1 (or the pseudogene TRBV3-2), the J call TRBJ1-2; TRBD1 aligns across 11 bases. The CDR3 length is 15 residues. V lost 4 bases, J lost 4 bases, and 5 bases stayed unmatched. Germline V gene lookup returns CDR1 LGHDT and CDR2 YNNKEL (reference sequence). This chain's CDR3 is CASSPRTGGIYGYTF. The CDR3 DNA reads as TGTGCCAGCAGCCCTAGGACAGGGGGCATCTATGGCTACACCTTC.

The chain recombines TRBV19 with TRBJ1-1; D is unresolved. The CDR3 runs to 15 residues. Trimming shortened V by 3 bases and J by 1 base, and 12 bases separated the two germline ends. From germline, CDR1 is LNHDA and CDR2 SQIVND (reference sequence). The CDR3 nucleotides are TGTGCCAGTAGTATCGGCGGGGTGGGGAACACTGAAGCTTTCTTT. Its protein is CASSIGGVGNTEAFF.

The chain recombines TRBV9 with TRBJ2-6, with 8 bases fitting TRBD1. V gave up 1 base and J gave up 0 bases; unmatched junction bases: 3. Germline loops: CDR1 SGDLS, CDR2 YYNGEE. The CDR3 is made up of 17 amino acids. This CDR3 is CASSVNRGASGANVLTF. DNA of the CDR3: TGTGCCAGCAGCGTAAACAGGGGGGCCTCTGGGGCCAACGTCCTGACTTTC. The full variable domain, in which reference TRBV9 and TRBJ2-6 provide the parts outside the CDR3, is DSGVTQTPKHLITATGQRVTLRCSPRSGDLSVYWYQQSLDQGLQFLIQYYNGEERAKGNILERFSAQQFPDLHSELNLSSLELGDSALYFCASSVNRGASGANVLTFGAGSRLTVL.

By sample share, this clone is medium-sized (0.01 to 0.1%). The chain is built from TRBV7-9 and TRBJ1-2; TRBD1 matches 7 bases. CDR3 length: 15 amino acids. J lost 8 bases, V lost 4 bases, and 13 bases had no gene match. The germline gives CDR1 SEHNR, CDR2 FQNEAQ (reference sequence). Here the CDR3 reads CASSSTSDRGGGYTF. Written as DNA, the CDR3 is TGTGCCAGCAGCTCAACTTCCGATAGAGGGGGCGGCTACACCTTC.

This chain uses TRBV19 with TRBJ2-1; no clear D. Germline CDR1 reads LNHDA; CDR2 reads SQIVND (reference sequence). The CDR3 spans 14 residues. Between the trimmed V and J ends, which lost 6 bases and 0 bases, there was a span of 9 bases. The CDR3 reads CASRGSFSYNEQFF. In DNA, the CDR3 is TGTGCCAGTAGGGGCTCCTTCTCCTACAATGAGCAGTTCTTC.